The entry below describes one T cell receptor beta chain. Its antigen is not identified. V lost 5 bases, J lost 2 bases, and 4 bases stayed unmatched. CDR3 size: 15 residues. The germline CDR1 and CDR2 sequences are LNHDA and SQIVND (reference sequence). This entry comes from a study of cytomegalovirus exposure and HLA in healthy donors. Broader study findings: The study had only CMV serostatus as immune exposure information. Donors belonging to an Asian-associated ancestry cluster reportedly showed fewer N-insertions in productive TCRs than the roughly 670-donor mean, according to what a later analysis found. Reported results showed that the classifier diagnosed cytomegalovirus status with high specificity and sensitivity. CMV antigen specificity of a few CMV-associated chains was confirmed in vitro.

Amplification used 60 Vbeta primers and 13 Jbeta primers. This table comes from immunoSEQ multiplex PCR, and its TCRdb copy is limited to in-frame clones, with some not included. The data contain tens of thousands of clones, 60% to 80% of them seen just once; the ten biggest clones take up 6%. The chain joins TRBV19 to TRBJ2-7; 12 nucleotides agree with TRBD2. The sequence was obtained from a female donor in good health and CMV-seronegative. Sequencing was done on a sample of PBMCs. The CDR3 bases are TGTGCCAGTAGTCCTCGACTAGCGGGGGCCTACGAGCAGTACTTC. Its translation is CASSPRLAGAYEQYF.